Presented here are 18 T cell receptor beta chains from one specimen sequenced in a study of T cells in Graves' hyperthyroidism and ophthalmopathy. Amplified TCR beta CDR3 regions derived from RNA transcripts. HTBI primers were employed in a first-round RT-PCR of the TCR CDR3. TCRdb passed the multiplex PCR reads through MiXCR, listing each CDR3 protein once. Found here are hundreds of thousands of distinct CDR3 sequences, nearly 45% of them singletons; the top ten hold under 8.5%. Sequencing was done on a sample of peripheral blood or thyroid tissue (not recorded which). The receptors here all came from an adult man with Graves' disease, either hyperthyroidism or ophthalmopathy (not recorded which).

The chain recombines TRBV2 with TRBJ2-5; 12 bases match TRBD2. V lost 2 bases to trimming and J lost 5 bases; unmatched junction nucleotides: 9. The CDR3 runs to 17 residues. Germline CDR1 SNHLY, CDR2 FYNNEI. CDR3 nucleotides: TGTGCCAGCAGTGAACCGAGACTAGCGGGAGATTCGGAGACCCAGTACTTC. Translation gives CASSEPRLAGDSETQYF.

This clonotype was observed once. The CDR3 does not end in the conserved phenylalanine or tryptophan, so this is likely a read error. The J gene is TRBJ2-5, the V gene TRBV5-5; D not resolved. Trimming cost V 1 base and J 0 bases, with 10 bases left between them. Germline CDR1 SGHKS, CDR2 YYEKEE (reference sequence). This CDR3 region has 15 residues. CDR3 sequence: CASSLSITYQETQYL. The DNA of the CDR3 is TGTGCCAGCAGCTTGAGTATAACGTACCAAGAGACCCAGTACCTC.

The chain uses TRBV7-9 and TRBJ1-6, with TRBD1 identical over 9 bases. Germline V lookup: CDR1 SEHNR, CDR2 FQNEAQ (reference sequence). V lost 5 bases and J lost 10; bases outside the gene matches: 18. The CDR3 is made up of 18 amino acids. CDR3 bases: TGTGCCAGCAGCCCTTGGGACGCCCTACAGGGGGCTGGATCACCCCTCCACTTT. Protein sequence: CASSPWDALQGAGSPLHF. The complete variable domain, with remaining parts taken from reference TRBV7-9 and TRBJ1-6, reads DTGVSQNPRHKITKRGQNVTFRCDPISEHNRLYWYRQTLGQGPEFLTYFQNEAQLEKSRLLSDRFSAERPKGSFSTLEIQRTEQGDSAMYLCASSPWDALQGAGSPLHFGNGTRLTVT.

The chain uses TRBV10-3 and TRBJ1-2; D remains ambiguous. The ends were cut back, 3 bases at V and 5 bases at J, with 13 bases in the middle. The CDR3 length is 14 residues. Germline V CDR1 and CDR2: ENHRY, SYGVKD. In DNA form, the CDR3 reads TGTGCCATCAGTGATCTGGCAGGCTCATATGGCTACACCTTC. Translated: CAISDLAGSYGYTF.

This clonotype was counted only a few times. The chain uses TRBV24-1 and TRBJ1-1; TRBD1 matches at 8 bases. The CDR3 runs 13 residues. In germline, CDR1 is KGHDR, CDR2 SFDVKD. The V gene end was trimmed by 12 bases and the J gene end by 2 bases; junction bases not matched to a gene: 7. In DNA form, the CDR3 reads TGTGCCGAACGAGACAGGGGAAACACTGAAGCTTTCTTT. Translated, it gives CAERDRGNTEAFF.

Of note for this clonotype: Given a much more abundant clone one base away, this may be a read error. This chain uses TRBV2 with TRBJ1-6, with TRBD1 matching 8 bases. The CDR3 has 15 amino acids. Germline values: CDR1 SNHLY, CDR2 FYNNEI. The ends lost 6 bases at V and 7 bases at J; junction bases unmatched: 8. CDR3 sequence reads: CASRHPGGENSPLHF. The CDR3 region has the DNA TGTGCCAGCAGGCACCCAGGGGGCGAGAATTCACCCCTCCACTTT.

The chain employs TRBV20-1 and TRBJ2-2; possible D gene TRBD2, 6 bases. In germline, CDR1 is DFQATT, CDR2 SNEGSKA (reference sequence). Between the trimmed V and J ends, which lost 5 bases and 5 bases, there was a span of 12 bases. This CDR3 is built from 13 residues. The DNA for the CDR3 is TGCAGTGCTGACCTACGGGGGACCGGGGAGCTGTTTTTT. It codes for CSADLRGTGELFF.

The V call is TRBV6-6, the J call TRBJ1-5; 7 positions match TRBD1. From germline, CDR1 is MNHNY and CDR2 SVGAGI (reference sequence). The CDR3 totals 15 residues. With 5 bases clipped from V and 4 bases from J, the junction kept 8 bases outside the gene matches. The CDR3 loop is CASSERGGQNQPQHF. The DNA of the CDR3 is TGTGCCAGCAGTGAGAGGGGGGGACAGAATCAGCCCCAGCATTTT.

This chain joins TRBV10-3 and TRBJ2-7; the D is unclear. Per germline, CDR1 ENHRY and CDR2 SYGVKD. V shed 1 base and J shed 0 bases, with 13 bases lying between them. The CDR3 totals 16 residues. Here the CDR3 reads CAISELGRGVSYEQYF. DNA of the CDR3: TGTGCCATCAGTGAGTTGGGCCGTGGAGTCTCCTACGAGCAGTACTTC.

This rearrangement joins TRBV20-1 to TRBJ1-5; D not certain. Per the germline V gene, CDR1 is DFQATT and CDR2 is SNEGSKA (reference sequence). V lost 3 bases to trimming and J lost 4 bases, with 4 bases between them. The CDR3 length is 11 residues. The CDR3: CSASENQPQHF. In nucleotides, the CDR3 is TGCAGTGCTAGCGAGAATCAGCCCCAGCATTTT.

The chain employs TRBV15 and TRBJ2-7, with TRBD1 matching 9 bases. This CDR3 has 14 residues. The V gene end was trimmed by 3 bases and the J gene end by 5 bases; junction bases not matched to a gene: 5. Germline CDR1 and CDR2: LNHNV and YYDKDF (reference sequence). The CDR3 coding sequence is TGTGCCACCAGCAGCTGGGACAGGGTGAACGAGCAGTACTTC. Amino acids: CATSSWDRVNEQYF.

The CDR3 loop reads CASSVAHRGDQPQHF. The CDR3 region has the DNA TGTGCCAGCAGCGTTGCCCACAGGGGTGATCAGCCCCAGCATTTT. The chain carries TRBV7-3 and TRBJ1-5; 7 bases agree with TRBD1. The J segment lost 5 bases and the V segment lost 5 bases, leaving 9 bases of the junction unmatched. The CDR3 is made up of 15 amino acids. Germline assignment: CDR1 SGHTA and CDR2 FQGTGA.

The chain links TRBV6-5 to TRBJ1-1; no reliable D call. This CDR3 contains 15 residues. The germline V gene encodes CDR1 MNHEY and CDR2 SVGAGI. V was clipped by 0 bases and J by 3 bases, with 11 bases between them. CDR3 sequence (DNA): TGTGCCAGCAGTTACTCGCAGATGATGTACACTGAAGCTTTCTTT. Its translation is CASSYSQMMYTEAFF.

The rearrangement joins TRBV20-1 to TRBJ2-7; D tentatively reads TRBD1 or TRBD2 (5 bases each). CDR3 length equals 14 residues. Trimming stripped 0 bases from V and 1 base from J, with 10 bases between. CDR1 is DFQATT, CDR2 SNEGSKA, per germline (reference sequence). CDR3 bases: TGCAGTGCTAGAGATCTGGGACGATCCTACGAGCAGTACTTC. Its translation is CSARDLGRSYEQYF.

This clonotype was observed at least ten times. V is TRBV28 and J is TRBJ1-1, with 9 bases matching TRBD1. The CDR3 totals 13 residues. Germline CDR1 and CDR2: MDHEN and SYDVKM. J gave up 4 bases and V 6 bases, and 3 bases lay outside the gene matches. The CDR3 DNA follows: TGTGCCAGCAGGAGGGACAGGGCCACTGAAGCTTTCTTT. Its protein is CASRRDRATEAFF. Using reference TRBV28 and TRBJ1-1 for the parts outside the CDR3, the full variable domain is DVKVTQSSRYLVKRTGEKVFLECVQDMDHENMFWYRQDPGLGLRLIYFSYDVKMKEKGDIPEGYSVSREKKERFSLILESASTNQTSMYLCASRRDRATEAFFGQGTRLTVV.

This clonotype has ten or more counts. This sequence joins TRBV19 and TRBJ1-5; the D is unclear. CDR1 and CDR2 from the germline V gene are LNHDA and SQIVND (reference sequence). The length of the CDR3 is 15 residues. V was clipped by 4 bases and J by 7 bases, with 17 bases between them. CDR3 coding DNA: TGTGCCAGTAGTAGGACTTGGGATGCCAGGCAGCCCCAGCATTTT. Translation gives CASSRTWDARQPQHF.

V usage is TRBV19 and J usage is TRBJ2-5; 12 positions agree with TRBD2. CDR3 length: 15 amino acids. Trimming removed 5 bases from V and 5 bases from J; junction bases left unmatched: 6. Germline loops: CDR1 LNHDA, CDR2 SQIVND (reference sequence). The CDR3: CASSSRLAGVETQYF. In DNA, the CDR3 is TGTGCCAGTAGTTCCCGACTAGCGGGAGTCGAGACCCAGTACTTC.

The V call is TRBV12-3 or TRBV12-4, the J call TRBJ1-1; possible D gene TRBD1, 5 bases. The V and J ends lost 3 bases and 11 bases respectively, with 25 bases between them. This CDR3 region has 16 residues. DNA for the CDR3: TGTGCCAGCAGTTTGGAGATTACCACCGGTTTGCGACAGGCTTTCTTT. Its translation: CASSLEITTGLRQAFF.